This is a list of T cell receptor beta chains from one sample in a study of T cells after yellow fever vaccination. TCRdb reprocessed the 5' RACE reads with MiXCR, giving one entry per CDR3 protein. The sample includes a few hundred thousand distinct CDR3 sequences, 3% to 4.5% of them seen just once. This material consisted of PBMCs, taken 5 days after the yellow fever booster vaccination. The source of these receptors is a man between 18 and 29 years old who received the YFV17D yellow fever vaccine. Both conserved end residues are part of each CDR3. D genes are given only for firm matches. Rows may omit the clone size; those that give it use once, few, many or a size class.

d_gene	v_gene	j_gene	abundance	CDR3aa	CDR3nt
-	TRBV7-2	TRBJ2-2	-	CASSMGHYDGGGELFF	TGTGCCAGCAGCATGGGACACTACGACGGGGGCGGGGAGCTGTTTTTT
-	TRBV7-9	TRBJ1-2	-	CASSLDVASGYTF	TGTGCCAGCAGCTTAGATGTCGCGAGTGGCTACACCTTC
TRBD2	TRBV5-1	TRBJ2-1	many	CASSRPGLETNEQFF	TGCGCCAGCAGCAGGCCGGGACTAGAGACCAATGAGCAGTTCTTC
TRBD2	TRBV24-1	TRBJ2-3	few	CATSALGGGYTQYF	TGTGCCACCAGTGCCCTGGGGGGGGGATATACGCAGTATTTT
TRBD2	TRBV12-3/TRBV12-4	TRBJ2-5	-	CASSPTRSGGTETQYF	TGTGCCAGCAGCCCAACCCGCAGCGGGGGGACAGAGACCCAGTACTTC
-	TRBV29-1	TRBJ1-1	many	CSVCSQTPEAFF	TGCAGCGTTTGTTCCCAAACCCCCGAAGCTTTCTTT
TRBD1	TRBV28	TRBJ2-2	few	CASSKPGGGTGELFF	TGTGCCAGCAGTAAACCAGGGGGCGGAACCGGGGAGCTGTTTTTT
TRBD2	TRBV4-3	TRBJ2-1	few	CASSQEPSGGDYNEQFF	TGCGCCAGCAGCCAGGAACCTAGCGGGGGGGATTACAATGAGCAGTTCTTC
-	TRBV2	TRBJ1-3	-	CASMSTQGGFENTIYF	TGTGCCAGTATGAGTACTCAGGGAGGTTTTGAAAACACCATATATTTT
TRBD2	TRBV3-1	TRBJ2-5	many	CASSQDLVGGGYQETQYF	TGTGCCAGCAGCCAAGATCTGGTTGGCGGGGGGTACCAAGAGACCCAGTACTTC
TRBD1	TRBV6-2/TRBV6-3	TRBJ2-5	-	CAIGQGKEETQYF	TGTGCCATAGGACAGGGTAAAGAAGAGACCCAGTACTTC
-	TRBV5-1	TRBJ2-3	many	CASSFLETDTQYF	TGCGCCAGCAGCTTTCTAGAGACAGATACGCAGTATTTT
-	TRBV6-5	TRBJ2-1	-	CAVTDRPAYNEQFF	TGTGCCGTAACCGACAGGCCCGCCTACAATGAGCAGTTCTTC
-	TRBV23-1	TRBJ2-5	many	CASYDQETQYF	TGCGCCAGCTATGACCAAGAGACCCAGTACTTC
-	TRBV7-2	TRBJ2-5	few	CASSPRLGVVETQYF	TGTGCCAGCAGCCCCCGGTTAGGGGTTGTAGAGACCCAGTACTTC
-	TRBV12-3/TRBV12-4	TRBJ2-1	many	CASSFGSLGRLQLTNEQFF	TGTGCCAGCAGTTTTGGTTCTCTCGGCAGGCTCCAACTAACCAATGAGCAGTTCTTC
-	TRBV28	TRBJ2-3	few	CASRAGGDTQYF	TGTGCCAGCAGGGCAGGGGGGGATACGCAGTATTTT
TRBD1	TRBV24-1	TRBJ2-2	few	CATSDPWGTEANTGELFF	TGTGCCACCAGTGATCCTTGGGGGACAGAAGCGAACACCGGGGAGCTGTTTTTT
-	TRBV12-3/TRBV12-4	TRBJ2-1	-	CASSSDGHRQQFF	TGTGCCAGCAGTTCGGACGGCCACCGGCAGCAGTTCTTC
TRBD1	TRBV5-1	TRBJ1-2	many	CASRRGQVLAEGYTF	TGCGCCAGCAGGCGGGGACAGGTTCTCGCGGAAGGCTACACCTTC
-	TRBV7-2	TRBJ2-1	few	CASSLSGENNEQFF	TGTGCCAGCAGCTTATCAGGCGAGAACAATGAGCAGTTCTTC
TRBD1	TRBV14	TRBJ1-2	-	CASSQGQGLNYGYTF	TGTGCCAGCAGCCAGGGACAGGGGCTAAACTATGGCTACACCTTC
TRBD2	TRBV7-2	TRBJ2-2	-	CASSLVGLAGGTGELFF	TGTGCCAGCAGCTTAGTGGGTCTAGCGGGGGGCACCGGGGAGCTGTTTTTT
TRBD2	TRBV5-1	TRBJ2-5	once	CASSFASSGETQYF	TGCGCCAGCAGCTTTGCTTCTAGCGGAGAGACCCAGTACTTC
-	TRBV7-9	TRBJ2-3	few	CASSSAAAGTDTQYF	TGTGCCAGCAGCTCGGCGGCGGCGGGTACAGATACGCAGTATTTT
TRBD2	TRBV7-3	TRBJ2-1	few	CASSSRAGGPYGEQFF	TGTGCCAGCAGCTCGAGAGCGGGGGGGCCATACGGCGAGCAGTTCTTC
-	TRBV9	TRBJ2-1	many	CASSVAGSTYNEQFF	TGTGCCAGCAGCGTAGCGGGGAGCACCTACAATGAGCAGTTCTTC
-	TRBV4-3	TRBJ1-1	few	CASSPRGGAVSPEAFF	TGCGCCAGCAGCCCTAGGGGGGGGGCGGTAAGCCCTGAAGCTTTCTTT
TRBD1	TRBV20-1	TRBJ2-7	few	CSASPGQGVWRQYF	TGCAGTGCTAGCCCGGGACAGGGGGTTTGGAGGCAGTACTTC
-	TRBV5-1	TRBJ1-6	few	CASSPRVGSSSPLHF	TGCGCCAGCAGCCCCAGGGTCGGCTCTTCTTCACCCCTCCACTTT
TRBD2	TRBV6-4	TRBJ2-3	few	CASSVYSTSGDTQYF	TGTGCCAGCAGTGTATACTCGACTAGCGGTGATACGCAGTATTTT
-	TRBV6-5	TRBJ1-2	few	CASSFLGSGYTF	TGTGCCAGCAGTTTTCTGGGGAGCGGCTACACCTTC
-	TRBV5-5	TRBJ2-4	-	CASSLPGTQGNIQYF	TGTGCCAGCAGCTTGCCGGGGACCCAGGGGAACATTCAGTACTTC
-	TRBV5-1	TRBJ2-2	many	CATRPSANTGELFF	TGCGCCACCCGTCCTAGCGCGAACACCGGGGAGCTGTTTTTT
-	TRBV5-1	TRBJ2-3	many	CASSSQGLFSDTQYF	TGCGCCAGCAGCTCTCAGGGGCTGTTTTCGGATACGCAGTATTTT
-	TRBV11-2	TRBJ2-5	few	CASSFERQETQYF	TGTGCCAGCAGCTTTGAGCGGCAAGAGACCCAGTACTTC
-	TRBV5-1	TRBJ2-3	-	CASSLTPTTSTDTQYF	TGCGCCAGCAGCCTGACCCCGACTACTAGCACAGATACGCAGTATTTT
-	TRBV20-1	TRBJ2-1	many	CSATGYSYNEQFF	TGCAGTGCCACGGGATACTCCTACAATGAGCAGTTCTTC
-	TRBV5-1	TRBJ1-6	many	CASSLLPVGDYNSPLHF	TGCGCCAGCAGCTTGCTACCGGTCGGGGATTATAATTCACCCCTCCACTTT
TRBD1	TRBV20-1	TRBJ2-2	-	CSARDLDRGSRTGELFF	TGCAGTGCTAGAGATCTGGACAGGGGGTCGCGGACCGGGGAGCTGTTTTTT
-	TRBV10-3	TRBJ1-1	-	CAISVGGSGTEAFF	TGTGCCATCAGTGTCGGGGGGAGTGGGACTGAAGCTTTCTTT
TRBD1	TRBV9	TRBJ2-3	many	CASSGRQGTSTDTQYF	TGTGCCAGCAGCGGTCGACAGGGGACTAGCACAGATACGCAGTATTTT
TRBD1	TRBV12-3/TRBV12-4	TRBJ1-2	many	CASSRQGSGYTF	TGTGCCAGCAGTCGACAGGGTTCTGGCTACACCTTC
-	TRBV7-9	TRBJ1-2	-	CASSLVEGYTF	TGTGCCAGCAGCCTGGTGGAAGGCTACACCTTC
TRBD2	TRBV5-4	TRBJ2-1	-	CASSLAGGPYEQFF	TGTGCCAGCAGCTTAGCGGGGGGGCCATATGAGCAGTTCTTC
TRBD1	TRBV4-3	TRBJ1-6	many	CASSQEGTGGSPLHF	TGCGCCAGCAGCCAAGAGGGGACAGGGGGTTCACCCCTCCACTTT
-	TRBV4-3	TRBJ1-5	many	CASSQDRRGTAIHF	TGCGCCAGCAGCCAAGATAGGAGAGGGACGGCCATACATTTT
TRBD2	TRBV29-1	TRBJ2-3	few	CSGASGGLDTQYF	TGCAGCGGCGCTAGCGGGGGGTTAGATACGCAGTATTTT
-	TRBV29-1	TRBJ2-1	many	CSVKGQTYNEQFF	TGCAGCGTAAAAGGTCAAACCTACAATGAGCAGTTCTTC